This entry describes one T cell receptor (beta chain). The target of this receptor is not known. No base quality information exists; no much larger clone differs at one position. The data derive from a study of siplizumab effects on memory and regulatory T cells (dated by TCRdb to between 2018 and 2021). For the wider study: The effect of the anti-CD2 antibody siplizumab on alloreactive T-cell subsets was examined in allogeneic mixed lymphocyte reactions constructed from human PBMCs. Here is what the overall study found, with its caveats: Siplizumab significantly lowered the cumulative frequency of alloreactive sequences that could be traced to unstimulated CD4+ memory T cells. Unstimulated naive T cells appeared more diverse than memory T cells, and naive cells seemed to contribute substantially to the alloresponse. About 80-96% of proliferating CD4+ or CD8+ clones could not be given a naive or memory phenotype. In reactions with siplizumab, an average of 68.8% of mappable alloreactive CD4+ clones were Treg-derived, compared with roughly 27% in control reactions. Because sequences below about 10^-5 frequency were poorly captured, only a minor fraction of alloreactive clones could be mapped to unstimulated subsets. Whether proliferating Tregs from siplizumab cultures were suppressive was not functionally confirmed.

Sorted unstimulated T cells and proliferating T cells recovered from mixed lymphocyte reactions were subjected to TCRbeta CDR3 sequencing. Fresh whole blood from ten HLA-typed healthy donors was used as the source from which PBMCs were isolated. To map where alloreactive clones came from, unstimulated CD4+ regulatory T cells were FACS-sorted. Library preparation employed the immunoSEQ multiplex PCR assay. Each sample had some 96,000 TCR templates assayed by the deep sequencing platform. Genomic DNA extracted from sorted T cells was used for TCRbeta CDR3 sequencing. Turning to the authors' computational methods: The R programming language was used for clonal analysis of TCRbeta CDR3 data. Comparing unstimulated samples against CFSE-low samples taken after the reaction was how alloreactive CD4+ and CD8+ clones were defined. Regulatory or non-regulatory origin of alloreactive CD4+ clones was assigned by matching sequences to the sorted unstimulated Treg and non-Treg repertoires. TCRdb carries this immuneACCESS record with in-frame sequences only. Its versions omit some clonotypes, under half of them owing to an unresolved V gene in the studies checked, with the rest unexplained. V, J and clone size derive from that table, while D and trimming were established from the DNA sequence. This sample comprises about 110,000 clones, 92% of them detected only once. Together, the top ten hold 0.75% of the sample.

The germline V end is reduced by 3 bases and the J end by 3 bases; junction bases left unmatched: 7. The cysteine opens and the phenylalanine closes a CDR3 of 15 amino acids. The kept DNA is CDR3 alone, 45 bases in frame from the first base. The germline V gene gives CDR1 as SGHRS and CDR2 as YFSETQ. Recombination joined TRBV5-1 with TRBJ1-1, with 8 central nucleotides matching TRBD1. Sample: Tregs sorted from blood. This TCR derives from a human donor in good health. CDR3 region: CASSSLGQAYTEAFF. Here is the DNA: TGCGCCAGCAGCTCCCTGGGACAGGCATACACTGAAGCTTTCTTT.